This passage covers 4 T cell receptor beta chains from one sample sequenced in a study of T cell responses to AZD1222 COVID-19 vaccine. Sequenced by immunoSEQ multiplex PCR; TCRdb stores in-frame clones only, minus some. The data contain 65,000 to 75,000 clones, 84% of them singletons. This specimen consisted of peripheral blood, obtained on day 0 of AZD1222 vaccination. These receptors were obtained from an adult in good health.

This rearrangement joins TRBV7-2 to TRBJ2-5, with TRBD2 identical over 12 bases. There are 18 residues in the CDR3. The junction had 8 bases not matched to a gene; V was cut back by 2 bases and J by 1 base. The germline CDR1 and CDR2 sequences are SGHTA and FQGNSA. CDR3 nucleotides: TGTGCCAGCAGCTTAAGCCTAGCGGGAGGGCTCCCCCAAGAGACCCAGTACTTC. As protein: CASSLSLAGGLPQETQYF.

The chain recombines TRBV28 with TRBJ1-1; possibly TRBD1 for D (6 bases). V was cut by 3 bases and J by 2 bases, with 40 bases left in between. Germline lookup yields CDR1 MDHEN and CDR2 SYDVKM. There are 24 residues in the CDR3. CDR3 amino acids: CASSLRLVGATETRASSSNTEAFF. In DNA form, the CDR3 reads TGTGCCAGCAGTTTGAGGCTTGTGGGGGCCACAGAAACAAGAGCTTCGAGCTCAAACACTGAAGCTTTCTTT.

This clone was seen once. The rearrangement joins TRBV12-3 or TRBV12-4 to TRBJ1-2; TRBD1 might be the D (6 bases). Trimming removed 6 bases at V and 4 bases at J, with 12 bases between. The CDR3 extends over 13 amino acids. CDR3 coding DNA: TGTGCCAGCAGCCCGGGGGCTGGCTATGGCTACACCTTC. Residues: CASSPGAGYGYTF.

The rearrangement uses TRBV27 and TRBJ2-7; 9 positions agree with TRBD1. This CDR3 is built from 15 residues. V shed 6 bases and J 2 bases; nucleotides not matched to a gene: 8. Germline CDR1 MNHEY, CDR2 SMNVEV (reference sequence). The CDR3 here is CASSTRTGVAYEQYF. The DNA of the CDR3 is TGTGCCAGCAGCACCAGGACAGGGGTAGCCTACGAGCAGTACTTC.